The 6 T cell receptor beta chains reported below all come from one sample, sequenced in a study of Graves' ophthalmopathy and Graves' hyperthyroidism. TCR beta CDR3 amplification used RNA transcripts. Second-round multiplex PCR came after first-round RT-PCR with HTBI primers. One entry per CDR3 protein results from TCRdb running MiXCR on the multiplex PCR reads. Among fewer than 400,000 distinct CDR3 sequences, approximately 16% were seen once, and the ten largest hold around 1.5%. Source material: peripheral blood. Receptor source: a woman under 30 with Graves' ophthalmopathy.

V gene TRBV11-3 combines with J gene TRBJ2-5; 7 nucleotides agree with TRBD1. The CDR3 runs 16 residues. J was trimmed by 3 bases and V by 4 bases; bases with no gene match: 11. Germline CDR1 and CDR2: SGHNT and YENEEA. The CDR3 region has the DNA TGTGCCAGCAGCTCACAAGGGGACAGAGCCGAAGAGACCCAGTACTTC. Its protein product is CASSSQGDRAEETQYF.

There are many counts of this clonotype. J is TRBJ2-5 and V is TRBV11-2; D may correspond to TRBD1 or TRBD2 (5 bases each). The germline V gene encodes CDR1 SGHAT and CDR2 FQNNGV. CDR3 length equals 15 residues. V lost 1 base to trimming and J lost 4 bases, with 13 bases between them. CDR3 sequence: CASSLVRAGRETQYF. CDR3 bases: TGTGCCAGCAGCTTAGTCCGCGCAGGGAGAGAGACCCAGTACTTC.

This clonotype was seen only once. This chain links TRBV27 with TRBJ2-7; D may correspond to TRBD1 or TRBD2 (7 bases each). V was shortened by 5 bases and J by 3 bases, with 14 bases between the two germline ends. Germline V CDR1 and CDR2: MNHEY, SMNVEV (reference sequence). The CDR3 sequence is 14 residues long. In DNA form, the CDR3 reads TGTGCCAGCAGTCCGCGGGGGACAGACTACGAGCAGTACTTC. Translating gives CASSPRGTDYEQYF.

This clonotype has at least ten counts. Germline and junction disagree at one end, which may indicate a read error. The J gene is TRBJ1-1, the V gene TRBV7-9, with TRBD1 matching over 8 bases. CDR1 and CDR2 (germline): SEHNR, FQNEAQ (reference sequence). The CDR3 totals 12 residues. The CDR3 loop reads CASSLRVQGASF. DNA for the CDR3: TGTGCCAGCAGCTTAAGGGTGCAGGGGGCCTCTTTT.

CDR3 sequence (DNA): TGTGCCAGCAGCCTCACACCACATGTAGGCACTGAAGCTTTCTTT. It codes for CASSLTPHVGTEAFF. The chain couples TRBV3-1 to TRBJ1-1; D uncertain. Trimming removed 4 bases from V and 4 bases from J, with 16 bases in between. In germline, CDR1 is LGHDT, CDR2 YNNKEL (reference sequence). The CDR3 is 15 residues long.

This clonotype was picked up many times. V gene TRBV28 combines with J gene TRBJ2-2; a weak D match, TRBD2 (7 bases). V lost 2 bases and J 5 bases, leaving 12 bases between the germline ends. The germline V gene has CDR1 MDHEN and CDR2 SYDVKM. This CDR3 has 15 amino acids. In DNA form, the CDR3 reads TGTGCCAGCAGTTTAGGGGGGGCTCGGACCGGGGAGCTGTTTTTT. Its protein product is CASSLGGARTGELFF. The whole variable domain, filled in from reference TRBV28 and TRBJ2-2, reads DVKVTQSSRYLVKRTGEKVFLECVQDMDHENMFWYRQDPGLGLRLIYFSYDVKMKEKGDIPEGYSVSREKKERFSLILESASTNQTSMYLCASSLGGARTGELFFGEGSRLTVL.